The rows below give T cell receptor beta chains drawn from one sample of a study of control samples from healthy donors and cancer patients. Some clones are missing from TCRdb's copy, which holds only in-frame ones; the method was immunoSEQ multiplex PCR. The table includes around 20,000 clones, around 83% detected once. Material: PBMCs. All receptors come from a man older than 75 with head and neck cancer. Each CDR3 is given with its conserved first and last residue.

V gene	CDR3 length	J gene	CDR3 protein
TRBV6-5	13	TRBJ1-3	CASSYSNGNTIYF
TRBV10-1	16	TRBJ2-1	CASSDGSGGPYNEQFF
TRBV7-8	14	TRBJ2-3	CASSRVGGTDTQYF
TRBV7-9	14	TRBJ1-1	CASSPSGLGTEAFF
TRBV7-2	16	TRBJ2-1	CASSLRTSGMSSEQFF
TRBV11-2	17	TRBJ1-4	CASSLLGRAAGNEKLFF
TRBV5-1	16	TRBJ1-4	CASSPLGQGFNEKLFF
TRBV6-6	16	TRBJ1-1	CASSYTGTGGDTEAFF
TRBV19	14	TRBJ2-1	CASRGAYPYNEQFF
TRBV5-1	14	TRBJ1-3	CASSLEGNGNTIYF
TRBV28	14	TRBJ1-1	CASSLGAGPPPAFF
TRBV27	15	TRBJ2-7	CASSSLGQGGYEQYF
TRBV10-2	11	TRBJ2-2	CASSHTGELFF
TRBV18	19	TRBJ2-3	CASSPRTSGGRYGTDTQYF
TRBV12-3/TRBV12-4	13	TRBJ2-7	CASLPSGSNRQYF
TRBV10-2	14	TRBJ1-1	CASSGFGRNTEAFF
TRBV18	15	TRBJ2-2	CASSPRQVDTGELFF
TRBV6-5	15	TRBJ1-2	CASSQRATGTYGYTF
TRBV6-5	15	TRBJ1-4	CASSYRQGPNEKLFF
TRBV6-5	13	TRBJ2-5	CATGQGARETQYF
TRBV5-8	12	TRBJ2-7	CASSFGLIEQYF
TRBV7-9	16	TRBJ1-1	CASSLGRGTGYPEAFF
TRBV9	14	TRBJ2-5	CASSVGGGLETQYF
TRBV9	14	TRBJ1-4	CASSPRGSNEKLFF
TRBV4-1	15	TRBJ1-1	CASSQVGRGNTEAFF
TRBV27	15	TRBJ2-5	CASSLWQDDQETQYF